The 13 T cell receptor beta chains reported below all come from one sample, sequenced in a study of regulatory T cells in long-lasting Graves disease. Time point given: persistent/refractory GD, antithyroid drugs over 5 years with positive TRAb. PBMC-derived RNA was used for the TCR library. In building TCR beta libraries, iRepertoire HTBI primers were used together with Arm-PCR of CDR3 regions. TCRdb fed the multiplex PCR reads into MiXCR, producing one record per CDR3 protein. Among 700,000 or so distinct CDR3 sequences, approximately 29% were seen once, and the ten largest hold under 55%. Sequences were derived from peripheral blood mononuclear cells (PBMCs), sampled when the disease was refractory, from a patient treated with antithyroid drugs. All receptors come from a female donor with Graves disease.

The chain employs TRBV5-1 and TRBJ1-2; no clear D. V lost 1 base to trimming and J lost 1 base, with 8 bases between them. The CDR3 has 14 residues. Germline V lookup: CDR1 SGHRS, CDR2 YFSETQ. The chain's CDR3 is CASSLRTDNYGYTF. As DNA, the CDR3 is TGCGCCAGCAGCTTGCGGACCGATAACTATGGCTACACCTTC.

This clonotype has at least ten counts. The V call is TRBV27, the J call TRBJ1-2, with 10 positions matching TRBD1. Germline CDR1 and CDR2: MNHEY and SMNVEV (reference sequence). With V trimmed by 6 bases and J by 7 bases, 5 bases remained unmatched. The length of the CDR3 is 13 residues. CDR3: CASRTTGGGGYTF. CDR3 sequence (DNA): TGTGCCAGCAGAACGACAGGGGGCGGTGGCTACACCTTC.

Ten or more counts support this clonotype. This chain joins TRBV28 and TRBJ1-5; 12 nucleotides agree with TRBD1. J lost 3 bases, V lost 6 bases, and 6 bases had no gene match. Germline V gives CDR1 MDHEN, CDR2 SYDVKM. There are 16 residues in the CDR3. Here the CDR3 reads CASRGGTGGINQPQHF. The CDR3 nucleotides read TGTGCCAGCAGGGGGGGGACAGGGGGCATCAATCAGCCCCAGCATTTT.

A few counts support this clonotype. This chain connects TRBV5-1 to TRBJ2-1; TRBD1 matches 10 bases. The CDR3 length is 17 residues. Unmatched junction bases numbered 5, after V lost 1 base and J lost 1 base. From germline, CDR1 is SGHRS and CDR2 YFSETQ. CDR3 coding DNA: TGCGCCAGCAGCTTGTATTGGACAGGGGGATCCTACAATGAGCAGTTCTTC. Translating it yields CASSLYWTGGSYNEQFF.

The CDR3 DNA follows: TGTGCCAGCAGTCATGGGACATATGGCTACACCTTC. It codes for CASSHGTYGYTF. The chain is built from TRBV5-6 and TRBJ1-2; maybe TRBD1 (6 bases). From germline, CDR1 is SGHDT and CDR2 YYEEEE. This CDR3 spans 12 amino acids. V was clipped by 5 bases and J by 5 bases, with 10 bases between them.

This clonotype has more than one count but fewer than ten. The chain carries TRBV20-1 and TRBJ1-2; D perhaps matches TRBD1 (6 bases). V was shortened by 4 bases and J by 2 bases, with 11 bases between the two germline ends. Per the germline V gene, CDR1 is DFQATT and CDR2 is SNEGSKA (reference sequence). The CDR3 has 13 residues. The CDR3 DNA reads TGCAGTGCTACGGACAGACAGAACTATGGCTACACCTTC. Protein sequence: CSATDRQNYGYTF.

The V call is TRBV6-1, the J call TRBJ1-5; D is perhaps TRBD1 (5 bases). CDR1 and CDR2 from the germline V gene are MNHNS and SASEGT. V was shortened by 7 bases and J by 6 bases, with 13 bases between the two germline ends. The CDR3 totals 13 residues. The CDR3 is CASNDSEGQPQHF. CDR3 sequence (DNA): TGTGCCAGCAACGACAGTGAGGGTCAGCCCCAGCATTTT.

The rearrangement uses TRBV6-1 and TRBJ1-4, with D uncertain. Germline CDR1 MNHNS, CDR2 SASEGT. The CDR3 sequence is 17 residues long. Trimming took off 6 bases at V and 0 bases at J, with 17 bases between the two ends. The chain's CDR3 is CASSPRVGYATNEKLFF. The CDR3 nucleotides are TGTGCCAGCAGCCCACGGGTCGGTTATGCAACTAATGAAAAACTGTTTTTT.

The sample holds many counts of this clonotype. This sequence joins TRBV5-1 and TRBJ1-2, with D possibly being TRBD1 (6 bases). The CDR3 is 14 residues long. V lost 0 bases, J lost 5 bases, and 11 bases lay in between. Germline lookup yields CDR1 SGHRS and CDR2 YFSETQ. CDR3 sequence: CASSLDLGGYGYTF. For the CDR3, the DNA is TGCGCCAGCAGCTTGGACCTAGGGGGATATGGCTACACCTTC.

This chain connects TRBV5-1 to TRBJ1-2; possible D gene TRBD1, 6 bases. Looked up from germline, CDR1 is SGHRS and CDR2 is YFSETQ. V was trimmed by 5 bases and J by 3 bases, leaving 14 bases between them. The CDR3 has 14 residues. Written as DNA, the CDR3 is TGCGCCAGCAGTTTTGGGGGCGCGGACTATGGCTACACCTTC. Its translation is CASSFGGADYGYTF. Looking up the rest from reference TRBV5-1 and TRBJ1-2 gives the full variable domain: KAGVTQTPRYLIKTRGQQVTLSCSPISGHRSVSWYQQTPGQGLQFLFEYFSETQRNKGNFPGRFSGRQFSNSRSEMNVSTLELGDSALYLCASSFGGADYGYTFGSGTRLTVV.

At least ten counts were recorded for this clonotype. The V and J genes are TRBV11-2 and TRBJ2-7, with D maybe TRBD1 (6 bases). The V gene's germline CDR1 is SGHAT and CDR2 FQNNGV. This CDR3 spans 19 amino acids. With 0 bases removed from V and 0 bases from J, the gap between germline ends came to 21 bases. This chain's CDR3 is CASSLDPAVGALFSYEQYF. The CDR3 DNA reads as TGTGCCAGCAGCTTAGATCCGGCCGTGGGGGCCCTTTTCTCCTACGAGCAGTACTTC. The full variable domain, in which reference TRBV11-2 and TRBJ2-7 provide the parts outside the CDR3, is EAGVAQSPRYKIIEKRQSVAFWCNPISGHATLYWYQQILGQGPKLLIQFQNNGVVDDSQLPKDRFSAERLKGVDSTLKIQPAKLEDSAVYLCASSLDPAVGALFSYEQYFGPGTRLTVT.

The chain has TRBV28 and TRBJ1-5, with D tentatively TRBD1 (5 bases). CDR1 is MDHEN and CDR2 is SYDVKM in the germline V gene. V dropped 7 bases and J dropped 1 base, with 17 bases sitting between them. The CDR3 loop spans 16 amino acids. The CDR3 bases are TGTGCCAGCACCTCTGCGGCAGGGCTGAGCAATCAGCCCCAGCATTTT. Protein: CASTSAAGLSNQPQHF.

The chain joins TRBV29-1 to TRBJ1-1, with D possibly TRBD1 on 6 matching bases. Germline V gives CDR1 SQVTM, CDR2 ANQGSEA. The CDR3 sequence is 15 residues long. V dropped 7 bases and J dropped 4 bases, with 22 bases sitting between them. In nucleotides, the CDR3 is TGCAGCGCCACGACGGCAGGGGTGAAGGGCACTGAAGCTTTCTTT. Translated: CSATTAGVKGTEAFF.